Listed below are T cell receptor beta chains from one sample, sequenced in a study of T cell responses to AZD1222 COVID-19 vaccine. Only in-frame clones appear in the TCRdb table, and some are missing; sequencing was by immunoSEQ multiplex PCR. The table lists more than 100,000 clones, 90% to 95% of them singletons. The input for sequencing was peripheral blood, taken 28 days after the second AZD1222 dose. These receptors were taken from an adult who received the AZD1222 COVID-19 vaccine. The CDR3 runs from the conserved cysteine through the conserved F or W. D genes are given only for firm matches. Where a row states a size, it is once, few, many or the class of an expanded clone; other rows omit it.

size,D,J,V,CDR3,DNA
NA,NA,TRBJ1-6,TRBV7-9,CASSLKETLHF,TGTGCCAGCAGCTTAAAAGAAACCCTCCACTTT
NA,NA,TRBJ2-7,TRBV6-2/TRBV6-3,CASSSFYRDGSQTYEQYF,TGTGCCAGCAGTTCCTTTTACAGAGACGGGAGTCAGACCTACGAGCAGTACTTC
NA,NA,TRBJ1-2,TRBV4-3,CASSQAFILDNYGYTF,TGCGCCAGCAGCCAAGCCTTCATTCTTGATAACTATGGCTACACCTTC
once,NA,TRBJ1-2,TRBV5-4,CASSSKALPGRYGYTF,TGTGCCAGCAGCTCCAAGGCCCTTCCGGGACGGTATGGCTACACCTTC
NA,NA,TRBJ2-2,TRBV30,CAWRASGSNTGELFF,TGTGCCTGGAGAGCCAGCGGCTCGAACACCGGGGAGCTGTTTTTT
NA,NA,TRBJ1-3,TRBV7-9,CASSLGTGTRNTIYF,TGTGCCAGCAGCTTGGGGACCGGTACCAGAAACACCATATATTTT
NA,TRBD2,TRBJ2-1,TRBV7-9,CASSLVLAGGFNEQFF,TGTGCCAGCAGCTTAGTACTCGCGGGAGGGTTCAATGAGCAGTTCTTC
NA,NA,TRBJ1-1,TRBV7-9,CASSFMAVNTEAFF,TGTGCCAGCAGCTTCATGGCGGTGAACACTGAAGCTTTCTTT
NA,TRBD1,TRBJ2-7,TRBV14,CASSQGPGQGYYEQYF,TGTGCCAGCAGCCAAGGACCGGGACAGGGATACTACGAGCAGTACTTC
NA,TRBD1,TRBJ1-1,TRBV9,CASSLGGVGTEAFF,TGTGCCAGCAGCCTAGGGGGCGTTGGGACTGAAGCTTTCTTT
NA,NA,TRBJ2-5,TRBV7-2,CASSLYIDGRETQYF,TGTGCCAGCAGCTTATATATAGACGGGCGAGAGACCCAGTACTTC
NA,NA,TRBJ1-1,TRBV12-3/TRBV12-4,CASSSTTEAFF,TGTGCCAGCAGTTCTACGACTGAAGCTTTCTTT
NA,NA,TRBJ1-3,TRBV2,CASKGPRSGNTIYF,TGTGCCAGCAAGGGACCCCGCTCTGGAAACACCATATATTTT
NA,NA,TRBJ1-1,TRBV7-9,CASSSVGGSAEAFF,TGTGCCAGCAGTTCTGTGGGTGGGAGTGCTGAAGCTTTCTTT
NA,TRBD1,TRBJ2-5,TRBV18,CASSLKNSGTGYQETQYF,TGTGCCAGCTCACTAAAAAATTCCGGGACAGGGTATCAAGAGACCCAGTACTTC
NA,NA,TRBJ1-4,TRBV3-1/TRBV3-2,CASSQGWVRSNEKLFF,TGTGCCAGCAGCCAAGGTTGGGTTCGTTCTAATGAAAAACTGTTTTTT
NA,NA,TRBJ2-2,TRBV6-5,CASQGSGTGELFF,TGTGCCAGCCAGGGGTCAGGGACCGGGGAGCTGTTTTTT
NA,TRBD2,TRBJ2-5,TRBV5-6,CASSLFAGVQETQYF,TGTGCCAGCAGCTTGTTCGCGGGGGTCCAAGAGACCCAGTACTTC
NA,TRBD1,TRBJ1-2,TRBV6-5,CASAGTAASRGYTF,TGTGCCAGCGCAGGGACAGCTGCTTCCCGCGGCTACACCTTC
NA,TRBD2,TRBJ2-2,TRBV2,CASRARLAANTGELFF,TGTGCCAGCCGAGCCAGACTAGCTGCTAACACCGGGGAGCTGTTTTTT
NA,TRBD2,TRBJ2-2,TRBV2,CASTGTSGTSGELFF,TGTGCCAGCACCGGGACTAGCGGGACTTCCGGGGAGCTGTTTTTT
NA,NA,TRBJ2-6,TRBV6-6,CASSPHSGDPGANVLTF,TGTGCCAGCAGTCCACATTCCGGTGATCCTGGGGCCAACGTCCTGACTTTC
NA,NA,TRBJ1-1,TRBV18,CASSPPEGRTEAFF,TGTGCCAGCTCACCACCGGAGGGACGGACTGAAGCTTTCTTT
NA,TRBD1,TRBJ1-2,TRBV7-2,CASSPGGTGKGYTF,TGTGCCAGCAGTCCGGGAGGGACAGGGAAAGGCTACACCTTC
NA,NA,TRBJ1-1,TRBV29-1,CSVAKADTEAFF,TGCAGCGTCGCAAAAGCGGACACTGAAGCTTTCTTT
NA,NA,TRBJ2-1,TRBV19,CASSTSVAEDYNEQFF,TGTGCCAGTAGTACGAGTGTGGCAGAAGATTACAATGAGCAGTTCTTC
NA,TRBD1,TRBJ1-6,TRBV6-5,CASRPHRGADSPLHF,TGTGCCAGCAGACCTCACAGGGGGGCGGATTCACCCCTCCACTTT
NA,TRBD1,TRBJ2-3,TRBV7-8,CASSLVQGAADTQYF,TGTGCCAGCAGCTTAGTGCAGGGGGCGGCAGATACGCAGTATTTT
NA,NA,TRBJ2-3,TRBV4-2,CASSQTAAADTQYF,TGTGCCAGCAGCCAAACCGCAGCAGCAGATACGCAGTATTTT
NA,NA,TRBJ1-3,TRBV7-9,CASSSLGAGNTIYF,TGTGCCAGCAGCTCCCTAGGGGCTGGAAACACCATATATTTT
NA,TRBD1,TRBJ1-4,TRBV7-8,CASSLVTGGAEKLFF,TGTGCCAGCAGCTTAGTTACAGGGGGGGCTGAAAAACTGTTTTTT
NA,NA,TRBJ1-2,TRBV5-4,CASSSPLGIYGYTF,TGTGCCAGCAGCTCCCCCCTGGGTATCTATGGCTACACCTTC
NA,NA,TRBJ2-3,TRBV18,CASSPGRAGADTQYF,TGTGCCAGCTCACCAGGAAGGGCCGGGGCAGATACGCAGTATTTT
NA,TRBD2,TRBJ2-7,TRBV4-2,CASSGRTSPSEQYF,TGTGCCAGCAGCGGACGGACTAGTCCTAGCGAGCAGTACTTC
NA,TRBD2,TRBJ2-7,TRBV9,CASSPDRDYSYEQYF,TGTGCCAGCAGCCCGGACCGGGACTACTCCTACGAGCAGTACTTC
NA,NA,TRBJ1-2,TRBV10-3,CAIKREANYGYTF,TGTGCCATCAAAAGGGAGGCTAACTATGGCTACACCTTC
NA,NA,TRBJ1-1,TRBV27,CASRTRRADTEAFF,TGTGCCAGCAGAACCCGCCGGGCGGACACTGAAGCTTTCTTT
NA,NA,TRBJ1-5,TRBV19,CASSIVKGPHQPQHF,TGTGCCAGTAGTATTGTGAAGGGTCCTCATCAGCCCCAGCATTTT
NA,TRBD1,TRBJ1-4,TRBV18,CASSPPGQGNEKLFF,TGTGCCAGCTCACCACCGGGACAGGGAAATGAAAAACTGTTTTTT
NA,NA,TRBJ1-6,TRBV3-1/TRBV3-2,CASSQPLRHNSPLHF,TGTGCCAGCAGCCAACCCCTAAGGCATAATTCACCCCTCCACTTT
NA,NA,TRBJ1-6,TRBV9,CASSVVGGSNSPLHF,TGTGCCAGCAGCGTAGTAGGGGGTAGTAATTCACCCCTCCACTTT
NA,NA,TRBJ1-4,TRBV28,CASSLGGRDEKLFF,TGTGCCAGCAGTTTGGGTGGCCGAGATGAAAAACTGTTTTTT
NA,NA,TRBJ1-2,TRBV6-5,CASSPQGGPSYGYTF,TGTGCCAGCAGCCCCCAGGGAGGACCTTCCTATGGCTACACCTTC
NA,NA,TRBJ2-1,TRBV6-1,CASSDVGRDEQFF,TGTGCCAGCAGTGATGTGGGACGGGATGAGCAGTTCTTC
NA,TRBD2,TRBJ2-1,TRBV7-9,CASSGAGTSPGNEQFF,TGTGCCAGCAGCGGAGCCGGGACTAGCCCCGGGAATGAGCAGTTCTTC
NA,NA,TRBJ1-2,TRBV6-1,CASSELDRRGYTF,TGTGCCAGCAGTGAGCTTGACAGGAGAGGCTACACCTTC
NA,TRBD1,TRBJ1-1,TRBV11-2,CASSLAASGTGGTEAFF,TGTGCCAGCAGCTTAGCGGCCTCCGGGACAGGGGGGACTGAAGCTTTCTTT
NA,TRBD1,TRBJ1-2,TRBV5-4,CASSRGGQGSFESGYTF,TGTGCCAGCAGCAGAGGGGGACAGGGATCCTTTGAAAGTGGCTACACCTTC
NA,NA,TRBJ1-1,TRBV29-1,CSVENLQRYEAFF,TGCAGCGTTGAAAATCTACAGCGATATGAAGCTTTCTTT
NA,TRBD1,TRBJ2-1,TRBV28,CASSLGTASYNEQFF,TGTGCCAGCAGTTTGGGGACAGCCTCCTACAATGAGCAGTTCTTC
NA,NA,TRBJ2-7,TRBV19,CASSLGSREQYF,TGTGCCAGTAGCCTCGGGTCCCGCGAGCAGTACTTC
NA,TRBD1,TRBJ2-5,TRBV30,CAWNGQGRGETQYF,TGTGCCTGGAACGGACAGGGAAGAGGAGAGACCCAGTACTTC
NA,NA,TRBJ2-3,TRBV30,CAWSVGGLTDTQYF,TGTGCCTGGAGTGTAGGCGGACTCACAGATACGCAGTATTTT
NA,NA,TRBJ1-3,TRBV29-1,CSVAIIAGTGNTIYF,TGCAGCGTTGCGATAATTGCAGGGACTGGAAACACCATATATTTT
NA,NA,TRBJ2-7,TRBV5-1,CASSFASSPYEQYF,TGCGCCAGCAGCTTTGCATCATCCCCCTACGAGCAGTACTTC